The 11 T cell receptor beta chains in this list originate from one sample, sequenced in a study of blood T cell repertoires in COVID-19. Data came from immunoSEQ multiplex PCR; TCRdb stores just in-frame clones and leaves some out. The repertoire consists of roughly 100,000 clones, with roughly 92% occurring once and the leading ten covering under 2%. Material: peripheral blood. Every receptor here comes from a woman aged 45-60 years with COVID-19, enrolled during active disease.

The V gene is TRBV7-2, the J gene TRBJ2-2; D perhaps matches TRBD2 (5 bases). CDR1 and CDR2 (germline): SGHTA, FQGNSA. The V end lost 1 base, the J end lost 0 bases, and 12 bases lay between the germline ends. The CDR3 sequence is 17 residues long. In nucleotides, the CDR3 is TGTGCCAGCAGCTTAGGCAAGCGGATCTCGAACACCGGGGAGCTGTTTTTT. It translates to CASSLGKRISNTGELFF.

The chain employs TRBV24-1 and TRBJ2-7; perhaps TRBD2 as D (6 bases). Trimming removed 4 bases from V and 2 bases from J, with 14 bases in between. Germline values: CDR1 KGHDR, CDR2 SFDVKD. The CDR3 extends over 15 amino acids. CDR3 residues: CATSEGRSLAYEQYF. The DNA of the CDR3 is TGTGCCACCAGTGAGGGGAGGAGTCTAGCCTACGAGCAGTACTTC.

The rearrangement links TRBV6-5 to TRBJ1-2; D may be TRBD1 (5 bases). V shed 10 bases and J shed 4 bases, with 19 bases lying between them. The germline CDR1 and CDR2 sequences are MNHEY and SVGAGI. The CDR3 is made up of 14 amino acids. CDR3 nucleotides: TGTGCCAACAGCTACTCAGGGAGCCCCTATGGCTACACCTTC. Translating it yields CANSYSGSPYGYTF.

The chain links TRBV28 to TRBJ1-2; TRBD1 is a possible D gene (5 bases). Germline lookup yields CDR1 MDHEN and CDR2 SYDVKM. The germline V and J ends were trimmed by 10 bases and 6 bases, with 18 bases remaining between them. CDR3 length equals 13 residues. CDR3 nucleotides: TGTGCCACCCCTCGGGACCGGGGGGATGGCTACACCTTC. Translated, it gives CATPRDRGDGYTF.

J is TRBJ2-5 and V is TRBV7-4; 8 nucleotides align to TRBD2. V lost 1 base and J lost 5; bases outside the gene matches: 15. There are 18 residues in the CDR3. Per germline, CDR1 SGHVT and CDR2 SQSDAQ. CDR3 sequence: CASSLDDLGLDSSETQYF. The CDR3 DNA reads TGTGCCAGCAGCTTAGACGATCTGGGACTAGATTCTTCGGAGACCCAGTACTTC.

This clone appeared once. The CDR3 loop is CASSFSLNTEAFF. The CDR3 DNA sequence: TGTGCCAGCAGTTTTAGTCTGAACACTGAAGCTTTCTTT. The rearrangement uses TRBV6-6 and TRBJ1-1; D gene unclear. The germline V gene encodes CDR1 MNHNY and CDR2 SVGAGI (reference sequence). Between the trimmed V and J ends, which lost 4 bases and 0 bases, there was a span of 6 bases. This CDR3 spans 13 amino acids.

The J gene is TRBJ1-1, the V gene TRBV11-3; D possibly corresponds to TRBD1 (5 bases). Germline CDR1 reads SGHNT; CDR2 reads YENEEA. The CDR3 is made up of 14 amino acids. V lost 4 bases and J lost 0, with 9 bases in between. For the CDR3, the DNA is TGTGCCAGCAGCTCCGACAGAATGAACACTGAAGCTTTCTTT. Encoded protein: CASSSDRMNTEAFF.

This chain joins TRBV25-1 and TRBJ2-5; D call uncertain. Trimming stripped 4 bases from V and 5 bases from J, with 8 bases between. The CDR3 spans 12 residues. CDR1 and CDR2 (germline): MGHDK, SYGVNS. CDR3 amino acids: CASSGGEETQYF. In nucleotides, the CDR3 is TGTGCCAGCAGTGGAGGAGAGGAGACCCAGTACTTC.

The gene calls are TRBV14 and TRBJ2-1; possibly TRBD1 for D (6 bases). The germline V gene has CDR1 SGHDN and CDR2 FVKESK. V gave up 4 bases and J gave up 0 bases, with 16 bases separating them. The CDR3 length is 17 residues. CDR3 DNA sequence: TGTGCCAGCAGCCCCCTACAACAGGGCTTCTCCTACAATGAGCAGTTCTTC. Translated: CASSPLQQGFSYNEQFF.

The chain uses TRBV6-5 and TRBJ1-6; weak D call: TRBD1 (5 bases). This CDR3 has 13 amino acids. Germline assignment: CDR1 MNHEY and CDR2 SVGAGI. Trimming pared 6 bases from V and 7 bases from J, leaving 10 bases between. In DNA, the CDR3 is TGTGCCAGCAGGGCCCAGGGAAATTCACCCCTCCACTTT. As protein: CASRAQGNSPLHF.

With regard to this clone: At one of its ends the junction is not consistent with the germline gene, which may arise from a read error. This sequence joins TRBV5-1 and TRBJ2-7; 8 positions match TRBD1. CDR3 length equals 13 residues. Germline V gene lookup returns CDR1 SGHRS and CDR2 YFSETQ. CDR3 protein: CASSLAAGGPPDF. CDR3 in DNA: TGCGCCAGCAGCTTGGCGGCAGGGGGCCCGCCAGACTTC.